This TCR beta chain was sequenced for a study of breast tumors, draining lymph nodes, adjacent tissues. TCRdb reprocessed the multiplex PCR reads with MiXCR, giving one entry per CDR3 protein. The repertoire has some 150,000 distinct CDR3 sequences, 30% to 35% of them found once; the top ten carry 3.8%. CDR1 is WNHNN and CDR2 is SYGVQD in the germline V gene (reference sequence). V lost 6 bases and J 5 bases, leaving 13 bases between the germline ends. The CDR3 spans 13 residues. Breast cancer patients provided tissue from their axillary draining lymph nodes. This clonotype was observed many times. This receptor was obtained from a female donor with breast cancer. Some clones in this sample may be carry-over from other donors' samples. Sequenced sample: axillary lymph node tissue. The chain is built from TRBV10-1 and TRBJ2-5; no clear D. CDR3 protein: CASSTGRGETQYF. The CDR3 DNA follows: TGCGCCAGCAGCACTGGACGAGGCGAGACCCAGTACTTC.